This TCR beta chain was observed in a study of blood T cells in healthy people across ages. This clonotype was observed a handful of times. Using a J-beta primer mix together with a sample-barcoded 5' primer, a second PCR was run for roughly 6 to 11 cycles. TCRdb passed the 5' RACE reads through MiXCR, listing each CDR3 protein once. This sample has 1.5 million to 2 million distinct CDR3 sequences, with 28% found just once. Per the germline V gene, CDR1 is SGHRS and CDR2 is YFSETQ. V gave up 4 bases and J gave up 0 bases; unmatched junction bases: 10. CDR3 length: 16 residues. This receptor was taken from a woman aged 25 to 39 in good health. The chain combines TRBV5-1 with TRBJ2-7, with 7 bases aligning to TRBD1. The source material was blood. The CDR3 protein is CASSPGTASLSYEQYF. Written as DNA, the CDR3 is TGCGCCAGCAGCCCTGGGACAGCCTCCCTCTCCTACGAGCAGTACTTC.